The 29 T cell receptor beta chains below were found in one sample sequenced in a study of naive and memory T cell subsets (dated by TCRdb to 2016 to 2017). Summary of the overall study and its limitations: Naive repertoires, especially CD8, contained a few larger clonotypes, possibly memory cells re-expressing CD45RA.

Antigen specificity for these receptors is unknown. Libraries came from UMI-ligation and nested PCR. Sequencing relied on an Illumina MiSeq. An equimolar mix of two oligonucleotides covering both TRBC1 and TRBC2 was used as the beta constant-region primer. Four rounds of PCR, combining the SP2 primer with nested alpha and beta constant-region primers, were used to amplify the ligated cDNA. Using fastp at Q25 and MiXCR, TCRdb reprocessed the public reads and kept productive beta chains. Rows matching on CDR3 protein sequence are summarized as one entry with the most common DNA and genes. This sample holds over 130,000 distinct CDR3 sequences; approximately 21% were observed only once. The ten largest clones take up about 0.63% of the sample. The sequenced sample consisted of naive CD8+ T cells from blood. Reading the label with the study, this specimen's cell subset or site is: naive T cells, CD45RA high CD27+. These receptors all come from a human donor in good health.

This rearrangement joins TRBV28 to TRBJ2-1, with 11 bases matching TRBD1. The germline V gene has CDR1 MDHEN and CDR2 SYDVKM. The CDR3 spans 16 residues. After removal of 6 bases from V and 1 base from J, the junction contained 5 bases not matched to a gene. CDR3 in amino acids: CASSRTGGGSYNEQFF. CDR3 in DNA: TGTGCCAGCAGCAGGACAGGGGGCGGGTCCTACAATGAGCAGTTCTTC.

This clonotype has only a few counts. The chain recombines TRBV6-1 with TRBJ2-7; weak D call: TRBD1 (6 bases). V was clipped by 0 bases and J by 3 bases, with 9 bases between them. Germline V gene data show CDR1 as MNHNS and CDR2 as SASEGT. The CDR3 runs 14 residues. The CDR3 loop reads CASSEALGGYEQYF. CDR3 in DNA: TGTGCCAGCAGTGAAGCTCTAGGGGGCTACGAGCAGTACTTC.

The rearrangement joins TRBV14 to TRBJ2-5, with unresolved D. The V and J ends lost 5 bases and 0 bases respectively, with 4 bases between them. The germline CDR1 and CDR2 sequences are SGHDN and FVKESK. The CDR3 runs 12 residues. CDR3 region: CASSWNQETQYF. The DNA for the CDR3 is TGTGCCAGCAGCTGGAACCAAGAGACCCAGTACTTC.

This chain links TRBV28 with TRBJ2-1, with TRBD2 identical over 8 bases. The germline V gene encodes CDR1 MDHEN and CDR2 SYDVKM. V shed 2 bases and J 6 bases; nucleotides not matched to a gene: 9. The CDR3 runs to 16 residues. The CDR3 sequence is CASSLVGGGPLNEQFF. CDR3 DNA: TGTGCCAGCAGTTTAGTCGGGGGGGGCCCCCTCAATGAGCAGTTCTTC.

The J gene is TRBJ1-2, the V gene TRBV5-1; maybe TRBD1 (5 bases). This CDR3 contains 14 residues. V shed 0 bases and J shed 2 bases, with 8 bases lying between them. Germline V gene data show CDR1 as SGHRS and CDR2 as YFSETQ. This chain's CDR3 is CASSLGTPNYGYTF. CDR3 sequence (DNA): TGCGCCAGCAGCTTGGGGACACCCAACTATGGCTACACCTTC. Based on the CDR3 plus reference TRBV5-1 and TRBJ1-2, the full variable domain is KAGVTQTPRYLIKTRGQQVTLSCSPISGHRSVSWYQQTPGQGLQFLFEYFSETQRNKGNFPGRFSGRQFSNSRSEMNVSTLELGDSALYLCASSLGTPNYGYTFGSGTRLTVV.

The chain has TRBV27 and TRBJ2-3; 10 nucleotides match TRBD1. This CDR3 comprises 15 residues. The J segment lost 5 bases and the V segment lost 2 bases, leaving 4 bases of the junction unmatched. Germline values: CDR1 MNHEY, CDR2 SMNVEV (reference sequence). The CDR3 protein is CASSLGDRGLDTQYF. DNA of the CDR3: TGTGCCAGCAGTTTAGGAGACAGGGGGCTAGATACGCAGTATTTT.

This clonotype was found many times. This chain links TRBV12-3 or TRBV12-4 with TRBJ2-7; 9 nucleotides agree with TRBD1. The J segment lost 6 bases and the V segment lost 3 bases, leaving 6 bases of the junction unmatched. The length of the CDR3 is 14 residues. The CDR3: CASSFRDRVFEQYF. In DNA, the CDR3 is TGTGCCAGCAGTTTCCGGGACAGGGTGTTCGAGCAGTACTTC.

This chain links TRBV29-1 with TRBJ1-1; no definite D call. V was clipped by 3 bases and J by 4 bases, with 12 bases between them. The CDR3 loop spans 13 amino acids. Germline CDR1 reads SQVTM; CDR2 reads ANQGSEA. The CDR3 nucleotides read TGCAGCGTTGACCTCGGGGATCTCACTGAAGCTTTCTTT. It is translated as CSVDLGDLTEAFF.

This clonotype was picked up a small number of times. The chain has TRBV28 and TRBJ1-2; D is unclear. V was shortened by 7 bases and J by 4 bases, with 13 bases between the two germline ends. Germline CDR1 MDHEN, CDR2 SYDVKM. This CDR3 is built from 13 residues. The CDR3 bases are TGTGCCAGCACCCTTTTTCCGGGCTATGGCTACACCTTC. The encoded protein is CASTLFPGYGYTF.

This clonotype was counted ten times or more. The rearrangement joins TRBV5-5 to TRBJ2-7; TRBD1 aligns across 8 bases. Germline V gives CDR1 SGHKS, CDR2 YYEKEE (reference sequence). V trimming: 4 bases; J trimming: 2 bases; junction bases outside the gene matches: 5. This CDR3 is built from 14 residues. Here the CDR3 reads CASSPGTGPYEQYF. The CDR3 DNA is TGTGCCAGCAGCCCGGGGACAGGTCCCTACGAGCAGTACTTC.

The V call is TRBV11-2, the J call TRBJ2-3; no firm D call. V shed 5 bases and J shed 2 bases, with 17 bases lying between them. Germline V lookup: CDR1 SGHAT, CDR2 FQNNGV. This CDR3 spans 16 amino acids. The CDR3 DNA follows: TGTGCCAGCAGCCCCTTTAGGGCCCGAGACACAGATACGCAGTATTTT. Protein product: CASSPFRARDTDTQYF.

This clonotype came up a few times. The rearrangement uses TRBV7-8 and TRBJ1-2; 8 positions match TRBD1. This CDR3 has 18 amino acids. Looked up from germline, CDR1 is SGHVS and CDR2 is FQNEAQ. V was pared by 5 bases and J by 2 bases, with 16 bases of the junction left unmatched. DNA of the CDR3: TGTGCCAGCAGCCCGAGCAGAGCAAAGACAGGGGTGAACTATGGCTACACCTTC. It specifies CASSPSRAKTGVNYGYTF.

The rearrangement uses TRBV6-6 and TRBJ2-7; D remains unclear. In germline, CDR1 is MNHNY, CDR2 SVGAGI (reference sequence). V lost 7 bases to trimming and J lost 6 bases, with 13 bases between them. The CDR3 sequence is 12 residues long. CDR3 region: CASTGLVTEQYF. The CDR3 DNA reads as TGTGCCAGCACCGGGCTCGTGACCGAGCAGTACTTC.

In this sample, this clonotype turned up once. The chain has TRBV20-1 and TRBJ2-7; D may be TRBD2 (6 bases). CDR3 length: 15 residues. V was pared by 0 bases and J by 7 bases, with 19 bases between. From germline, CDR1 is DFQATT and CDR2 SNEGSKA (reference sequence). CDR3 in amino acids: CSARDGRWQGEEQYF. The CDR3 DNA follows: TGCAGTGCTAGAGATGGGAGGTGGCAGGGCGAAGAGCAGTACTTC.

This rearrangement joins TRBV12-3 or TRBV12-4 to TRBJ2-5, with D perhaps matching TRBD2 (6 bases). V was clipped by 3 bases and J by 4 bases, with 15 bases between them. The CDR3 has 15 residues. The CDR3: CASSFGGEVTETQYF. The CDR3 DNA follows: TGTGCCAGCAGTTTTGGAGGGGAGGTGACAGAGACCCAGTACTTC.

The sample holds a few counts of this clonotype. The chain is built from TRBV5-5 and TRBJ2-3; 7 bases line up with TRBD1. V was clipped by 3 bases and J by 2 bases; unmatched bases: 6. The CDR3 has 15 residues. The V gene's germline CDR1 is SGHKS and CDR2 YYEKEE (reference sequence). CDR3 sequence reads: CASSSDRFSTDTQYF. CDR3 sequence (DNA): TGTGCCAGCAGCTCGGACAGGTTTTCCACAGATACGCAGTATTTT.

V and J are TRBV4-1 and TRBJ2-1; no definite D call. Trimming left V 1 base short and J 4 bases short, with 14 bases between. CDR3 size: 16 residues. Germline V gene data show CDR1 as MGHRA and CDR2 as YSYEKL. The CDR3 bases are TGCGCCAGCAGCCAAGGGGGTGATGGGTGGTACAATGAGCAGTTCTTC. Protein product: CASSQGGDGWYNEQFF.

The sample holds a few counts of this clonotype. The chain couples TRBV5-5 to TRBJ1-1, with TRBD1 as a possible D gene (5 bases). The germline V gene encodes CDR1 SGHKS and CDR2 YYEKEE (reference sequence). V lost 2 bases, J lost 5 bases, and 10 bases lay in between. The CDR3 spans 13 residues. CDR3 loop: CASSFEWGTEAFF. Written as DNA, the CDR3 is TGTGCCAGCAGCTTCGAATGGGGGACTGAAGCTTTCTTT. Variable domain in full (rest from reference TRBV5-5 and TRBJ1-1): DAGVTQSPTHLIKTRGQQVTLRCSPISGHKSVSWYQQVLGQGPQFIFQYYEKEERGRGNFPDRFSARQFPNYSSELNVNALLLGDSALYLCASSFEWGTEAFFGQGTRLTVV.

This clonotype has a handful of counts. This chain uses TRBV6-5 with TRBJ1-6, with 7 bases identical to TRBD1. The CDR3 sequence is 14 residues long. With V trimmed by 2 bases and J by 10 bases, 5 bases remained unmatched. From germline, CDR1 is MNHEY and CDR2 SVGAGI. Here the CDR3 DNA reads TGTGCCAGCAGTTACCAGGGGGTAGCGTCACCCCTCCACTTT. Residues: CASSYQGVASPLHF.

The chain joins TRBV2 to TRBJ2-5; possible D gene TRBD1, 5 bases. Trimming pared 0 bases from V and 2 bases from J, leaving 10 bases between. Germline V gene lookup returns CDR1 SNHLY and CDR2 FYNNEI. There are 15 residues in the CDR3. The CDR3 DNA reads TGTGCCAGCAGTGAAGCGTTACGACAGCAAGAGACCCAGTACTTC. Amino acid sequence: CASSEALRQQETQYF.

This clonotype has ten or more counts. J is TRBJ2-2 and V is TRBV6-6, with 7 bases that match TRBD2. Germline trimming cut 2 bases from V and 0 bases from J; bases unmatched to any gene: 0. The CDR3 loop spans 15 amino acids. Germline loops: CDR1 MNHNY, CDR2 SVGAGI (reference sequence). The CDR3 DNA follows: TGTGCCAGCAGTTACGGACTAGCGAACACCGGGGAGCTGTTTTTT. It yields the protein CASSYGLANTGELFF.

This clonotype was seen more than once but under ten times. The chain employs TRBV6-5 and TRBJ2-1, with D unclear. CDR3 length: 14 residues. The V gene lost 2 bases and the J gene lost 0 bases, with 5 bases spanning the gap. Germline V gene sequence: CDR1 MNHEY, CDR2 SVGAGI. The CDR3 region is CASSYRGSYNEQFF. The CDR3 nucleotides read TGTGCCAGCAGTTACCGTGGCTCCTACAATGAGCAGTTCTTC.

The chain employs TRBV13 and TRBJ1-2, with D possibly matching TRBD1 (6 bases). Trimming cost V 0 bases and J 1 base, with 15 bases left between them. CDR1 PRHDT and CDR2 FYEKMQ come from the germline V gene (reference sequence). The length of the CDR3 is 17 residues. The CDR3 DNA reads TGTGCCAGCAGCTTAGGCCTTCGGACAGAGATTAACTATGGCTACACCTTC. The encoded protein is CASSLGLRTEINYGYTF.

The chain uses TRBV2 and TRBJ2-1, with 7 nucleotides matching TRBD2. The junction had 5 bases not matched to a gene; V was cut back by 3 bases and J by 3 bases. The CDR3 consists of 15 residues. Germline V gene sequence: CDR1 SNHLY, CDR2 FYNNEI. The CDR3 region is CASSDMASGYNEQFF. The CDR3 DNA sequence: TGTGCCAGCAGTGATATGGCTAGCGGCTACAATGAGCAGTTCTTC. The full variable domain, in which reference TRBV2 and TRBJ2-1 provide the parts outside the CDR3, is EPEVTQTPSHQVTQMGQEVILRCVPISNHLYFYWYRQILGQKVEFLVSFYNNEISEKSEIFDDQFSVERPDGSNFTLKIRSTKLEDSAMYFCASSDMASGYNEQFFGPGTRLTVL.

The gene calls are TRBV9 and TRBJ2-2; 10 bases agree with TRBD1. Trimming cost V 1 base and J 5 bases; bases outside gene matches: 5. The germline V gene encodes CDR1 SGDLS and CDR2 YYNGEE. The CDR3 is 16 amino acids. The DNA of the CDR3 is TGTGCCAGCAGCGTACCGGGACAGGGGTATACCGGGGAGCTGTTTTTT. This codes for CASSVPGQGYTGELFF.

The chain joins TRBV27 to TRBJ2-1; D remains ambiguous. CDR1 is MNHEY, CDR2 SMNVEV, per germline (reference sequence). V was trimmed by 6 bases and J by 0 bases, leaving 9 bases between them. This CDR3 is built from 14 residues. The CDR3 spells CASSPGLSYNEQFF. CDR3 in DNA: TGTGCCAGCAGCCCGGGTCTCTCCTACAATGAGCAGTTCTTC.

This clonotype turned up a few times. This chain links TRBV12-3 or TRBV12-4 with TRBJ1-4; 8 nucleotides agree with TRBD1. The CDR3 loop spans 15 amino acids. The trim removed 6 bases at V and 7 bases at J, leaving 10 bases unmatched. In DNA form, the CDR3 reads TGTGCCAGCAGAGGACCACAGGGGGGGGGTGAAAAACTGTTTTTT. It is translated as CASRGPQGGGEKLFF.

The gene calls are TRBV6-6 and TRBJ2-5; weak D call: TRBD2 (5 bases). Germline V CDR1 and CDR2: MNHNY, SVGAGI (reference sequence). Between the trimmed V and J ends, which lost 2 bases and 2 bases, there was a span of 12 bases. This CDR3 spans 15 amino acids. CDR3 coding DNA: TGTGCCAGCAGTTACGACGGGAAACCTCAAGAGACCCAGTACTTC. Protein sequence: CASSYDGKPQETQYF.

This chain joins TRBV5-4 and TRBJ2-1, with D perhaps being TRBD1 or TRBD2 (5 bases each). Germline lookup yields CDR1 SGHNT and CDR2 YYREEE (reference sequence). V was pared by 0 bases and J by 5 bases, with 12 bases between. The CDR3 loop spans 15 amino acids. The CDR3 sequence is CASSLGGGAHNEQFF. In nucleotides, the CDR3 is TGTGCCAGCAGCTTGGGTGGGGGAGCCCACAATGAGCAGTTCTTC. The entire variable domain, with the rest obtained from reference TRBV5-4 and TRBJ2-1, is as follows: ETGVTQSPTHLIKTRGQQVTLRCSSQSGHNTVSWYQQALGQGPQFIFQYYREEENGRGNFPPRFSGLQFPNYSSELNVNALELDDSALYLCASSLGGGAHNEQFFGPGTRLTVL.